This TCR beta chain was retrieved from a study of cytomegalovirus exposure and HLA in healthy donors. Study at large: The study's early data release held about 85 million unique TCRs from HLA-typed donors.

V shed 5 bases and J 4 bases; nucleotides not matched to a gene: 6. From germline, CDR1 is SGHAT and CDR2 FQNNGV. The CDR3 covers 15 residues. Study-level findings and limits: Sequencing likely caused a cluster of highly shared sequence variants. Cytomegalovirus status was reportedly diagnosed by the classifier with high sensitivity and specificity. In a later analysis, HLA-associated beta chains showed higher expansion and lower generation probabilities than comparable chains.

Use of 60 Vbeta and 13 Jbeta primers characterized the PCR. TCRdb's copy holds only in-frame clones and misses some; the assay was immunoSEQ multiplex PCR. The sample shows roughly 73,000 clones, approximately 88% of them seen only once. As to this clone: Its antigen remains unidentified.

The sequence came from a woman aged 50 to 60 in good health and CMV-seronegative. The material sequenced was PBMCs. The V and J genes are TRBV11-2 and TRBJ2-1, with TRBD2 matching 9 bases. The CDR3 DNA reads as TGTGCCAGCAGCCTCATTAGCGGGAGTTACAATGAGCAGTTCTTC. Translated, it gives CASSLISGSYNEQFF. The whole variable domain, filled in from reference TRBV11-2 and TRBJ2-1, reads EAGVAQSPRYKIIEKRQSVAFWCNPISGHATLYWYQQILGQGPKLLIQFQNNGVVDDSQLPKDRFSAERLKGVDSTLKIQPAKLEDSAVYLCASSLISGSYNEQFFGPGTRLTVL.